These 17 T cell receptor beta chains share one sample of origin, sequenced in a study of T-cell reconstitution after alpha-beta-depleted transplantation in children. Unique molecular identifiers were incorporated when the TCRbeta library was constructed. TCRdb itself ran the PCR reads through MiXCR, one entry per CDR3 protein. The data hold roughly 180,000 distinct CDR3 sequences, with roughly 11% observed a single time. Sequencing used PBMCs, obtained before TCRalphabeta/CD19-depleted stem cell transplant. The receptor set was obtained from a boy between 2 and 15 years old with acute myeloid leukemia, due to receive a stem cell transplant.

This clonotype was recorded many times. J is TRBJ2-4 and V is TRBV24-1, with a possible D match to TRBD1 (6 bases). V dropped 8 bases and J dropped 2 bases, with 24 bases sitting between them. Germline V gene lookup returns CDR1 KGHDR and CDR2 SFDVKD. The CDR3 loop spans 18 amino acids. CDR3: CATITKSGVEGPKNIQYF. The CDR3 DNA follows: TGTGCCACCATCACCAAATCAGGGGTTGAAGGCCCCAAAAACATTCAGTACTTC.

Many counts were recorded for this clonotype. V gene TRBV5-5 combines with J gene TRBJ2-7; TRBD2 matches 7 bases. The CDR3 runs 15 residues. Germline CDR1 and CDR2: SGHKS and YYEKEE (reference sequence). V lost 0 bases, J lost 1 base, and 4 bases stayed unmatched. The CDR3: CASSLAALASYEQYF. CDR3 nucleotide sequence: TGTGCCAGCAGCTTGGCAGCACTAGCGTCCTACGAGCAGTACTTC.

There are many counts of this clonotype. The chain links TRBV12-3 or TRBV12-4 to TRBJ1-5, with D hard to call. The CDR3 has 15 amino acids. With 7 bases removed from V and 4 bases from J, the gap between germline ends came to 17 bases. CDR3 region: CASTWAWEGNQPQHF. The CDR3 coding sequence is TGTGCCAGCACTTGGGCCTGGGAAGGGAATCAGCCCCAGCATTTT.

This clonotype was seen at least ten times. The chain couples TRBV4-1 to TRBJ2-5; D gene uncertain. The CDR3 has 13 residues. Per the germline V gene, CDR1 is MGHRA and CDR2 is YSYEKL. The V end lost 1 base, the J end lost 1 base, and 4 bases lay between the germline ends. CDR3 region: CASSQGIQETQYF. The CDR3 DNA follows: TGCGCCAGCAGCCAAGGAATCCAAGAGACCCAGTACTTC.

This clonotype was seen many times. As DNA, the CDR3 is TGTGCCAGCAGCTTTCGAGGGAGCCAGCCCCAGCATTTT. This encodes CASSFRGSQPQHF. The chain has TRBV11-1 and TRBJ1-5; D gene ambiguous. Looked up from germline, CDR1 is SGHAT and CDR2 is FQDESV (reference sequence). Trimming removed 3 bases at V and 7 bases at J, with 10 bases between. The CDR3 loop spans 13 amino acids.

This clonotype was recorded at least ten times. J is TRBJ2-7 and V is TRBV3-1; D is unclear. This CDR3 contains 12 residues. Germline assignment: CDR1 LGHDT and CDR2 YNNKEL (reference sequence). The V gene lost 3 bases and the J gene lost 2 bases, with 5 bases spanning the gap. As DNA, the CDR3 is TGTGCCAGCAGCCAGCCCCCCTACGAGCAGTACTTC. As protein: CASSQPPYEQYF.

This chain links TRBV7-6 with TRBJ2-1; TRBD2 matches 7 bases. This CDR3 contains 16 residues. Germline V gene lookup returns CDR1 SGHVS and CDR2 FNYEAQ. The J segment lost 8 bases and the V segment lost 5 bases, leaving 15 bases of the junction unmatched. CDR3: CASSQLALALGDEQFF. The CDR3 DNA sequence: TGTGCCAGCAGCCAATTAGCACTAGCGTTAGGTGATGAGCAGTTCTTC.

This clonotype was detected ten times or more. The chain is built from TRBV3-1 and TRBJ1-5, with unresolved D. This CDR3 spans 14 amino acids. Germline loops: CDR1 LGHDT, CDR2 YNNKEL (reference sequence). The germline V and J ends were trimmed by 3 bases and 0 bases, with 6 bases remaining between them. This CDR3 reads CASSQYYSNQPQHF. The CDR3 nucleotides are TGTGCCAGCAGCCAGTATTATAGCAATCAGCCCCAGCATTTT.

In its sample, this clonotype was seen a few times. The chain is built from TRBV20-1 and TRBJ1-5; D is perhaps TRBD1 (5 bases). Germline-derived CDR1 and CDR2 are DFQATT and SNEGSKA (reference sequence). The CDR3 loop spans 16 amino acids. V lost 1 base and J lost 1, with 14 bases in between. The CDR3 region is CSARGTGTSSNQPQHF. CDR3 in DNA: TGCAGTGCTAGAGGTACAGGCACGTCAAGCAATCAGCCCCAGCATTTT.

This clonotype appeared many times. The V call is TRBV7-9, the J call TRBJ2-5; 12 bases line up with TRBD1. The CDR3 length is 15 residues. Germline CDR1 is SEHNR and CDR2 is FQNEAQ (reference sequence). V lost 5 bases to trimming and J lost 4 bases; unmatched junction nucleotides: 5. CDR3 coding DNA: TGTGCCAGCAGCCCCGGGGACAGGGGGCGAGAGACCCAGTACTTC. It encodes CASSPGDRGRETQYF.

At least ten counts were recorded for this clonotype. DNA of the CDR3: TGCAGCGCCCTAGCGGTCCAAGAGACCCAGTACTTC. This encodes CSALAVQETQYF. The chain joins TRBV29-1 to TRBJ2-5, with 7 bases matching TRBD2. After removal of 7 bases from V and 1 base from J, the junction contained 3 bases not matched to a gene. CDR3 length equals 12 residues. Germline V lookup: CDR1 SQVTM, CDR2 ANQGSEA.

This clonotype was seen many times. V gene TRBV5-1 combines with J gene TRBJ1-2, with 11 nucleotides matching TRBD1. Germline-derived CDR1 and CDR2 are SGHRS and YFSETQ. The trim removed 2 bases at V and 7 bases at J, leaving 7 bases unmatched. CDR3 length: 15 residues. The CDR3 sequence is CASSFSDRGLGGYTF. CDR3 coding DNA: TGCGCCAGCAGCTTCTCGGACAGGGGGCTAGGTGGCTACACCTTC.

This clonotype was picked up many times. J is TRBJ2-2 and V is TRBV25-1, with a weak D call TRBD2 (6 bases). Trimming cost V 0 bases and J 1 base, with 9 bases left between them. Germline V gene data show CDR1 as MGHDK and CDR2 as SYGVNS. The CDR3 runs 16 residues. The CDR3 nucleotides are TGTGCCAGCAGTGAATATGTAGCGGTGAACACCGGGGAGCTGTTTTTT. Translating gives CASSEYVAVNTGELFF.

This clonotype has at least ten counts. The chain joins TRBV5-1 to TRBJ2-1, with 7 bases aligning to TRBD2. CDR3 size: 16 residues. The V segment lost 2 bases and the J segment 5 bases; nucleotides outside the gene matches: 10. Germline V gene sequence: CDR1 SGHRS, CDR2 YFSETQ. CDR3 loop: CASSLYSRERNNEQFF. The CDR3 nucleotides read TGCGCCAGCAGCTTATATTCGCGGGAGAGGAACAATGAGCAGTTCTTC.

The table lists this clonotype with many counts. The chain employs TRBV5-1 and TRBJ2-7, with 9 bases matching TRBD1. The V segment lost 4 bases and the J segment 5 bases; nucleotides outside the gene matches: 10. CDR1 and CDR2 from the germline V gene are SGHRS and YFSETQ. CDR3 length: 15 residues. The DNA of the CDR3 is TGCGCCAGCAGCCTCAGGGACAGGGCGGGGGACGAGCAGTACTTC. The encoded protein is CASSLRDRAGDEQYF.

This clonotype was counted ten times or more. The chain recombines TRBV7-9 with TRBJ1-2; 9 bases line up with TRBD1. The CDR3 length is 14 residues. Germline loops: CDR1 SEHNR, CDR2 FQNEAQ (reference sequence). V shed 4 bases and J 3 bases; nucleotides not matched to a gene: 3. The CDR3: CASSYRDRDYGYTF. CDR3 in DNA: TGTGCCAGCAGCTACCGGGACAGGGACTATGGCTACACCTTC.

This clonotype appeared many times. The J gene is TRBJ2-4, the V gene TRBV7-2; no definite D call. The CDR3 sequence is 20 residues long. Per germline, CDR1 SGHTA and CDR2 FQGNSA. Trimming took 0 bases from V and 3 from J, leaving 24 bases between them. This chain's CDR3 is CASSLAFRAFGEKLKNIQYF. DNA for the CDR3: TGTGCCAGCAGCTTAGCGTTTCGGGCCTTCGGAGAGAAGCTCAAAAACATTCAGTACTTC.